This is a list of T cell receptor beta chains from one sample in a study of blood T cell repertoires in COVID-19. The repertoire was sequenced with immunoSEQ multiplex PCR; TCRdb's copy has only in-frame clones and lacks some. The sample contains about 220,000 clones, 70% to 85% of which appear only once. Specimen: peripheral blood. The receptors shown here come from a man in his forties or fifties with active or convalescent COVID-19. CDR3s include the opening cysteine and the closing phenylalanine or tryptophan. Fields, in order: CDR3 length, J gene, V gene, CDR3 protein.

>12|TRBJ1-1|TRBV5-1
CASSSGNTEAFF
>13|TRBJ2-7|TRBV7-9
CASSLTIGAEQYF
>14|TRBJ1-6|TRBV5-1
CASSLAGGTSPLHF
>15|TRBJ2-5|TRBV2
CASSVGTSGAETQYF
>15|TRBJ2-1|TRBV5-4
CASSLGGGSYNEQFF
>18|TRBJ2-3|TRBV18
CASSGLAGSFSSTDTQYF
>18|TRBJ1-2|TRBV7-6
CASSLGVSRTAPNYGYTF
>17|TRBJ2-5|TRBV11-2
CASSLDPPPRLAGTQYF
>18|TRBJ2-7|TRBV28
CASSLNRWGSGGSYEQYF
>15|TRBJ2-3|TRBV11-2
CASSLRGTSEGTQYF
>14|TRBJ1-2|TRBV11-2
CASSLGDRGYGYTF
>14|TRBJ2-7|TRBV29-1
CSVGPTGDRYEQYF
>15|TRBJ1-1|TRBV19
CASIGPSQGGTEAFF
>17|TRBJ2-3|TRBV5-1
CASSLRPSGGSTDTQYF
>13|TRBJ1-1|TRBV12-3/TRBV12-4
CASSLQVNTEAFF
>12|TRBJ1-2|TRBV3-1/TRBV3-2
CASSQGDYGYTF